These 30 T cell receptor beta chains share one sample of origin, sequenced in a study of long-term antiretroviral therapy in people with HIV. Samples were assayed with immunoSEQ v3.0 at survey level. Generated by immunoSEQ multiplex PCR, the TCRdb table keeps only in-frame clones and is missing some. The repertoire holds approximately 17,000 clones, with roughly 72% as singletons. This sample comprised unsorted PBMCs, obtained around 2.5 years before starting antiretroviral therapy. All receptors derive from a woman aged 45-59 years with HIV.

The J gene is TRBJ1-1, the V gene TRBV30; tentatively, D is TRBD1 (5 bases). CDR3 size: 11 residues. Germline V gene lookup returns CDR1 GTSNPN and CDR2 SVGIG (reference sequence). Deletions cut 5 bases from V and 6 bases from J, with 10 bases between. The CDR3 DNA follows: TGTGCCTGGGAGCCGGGACCTGAAGCTTTCTTT. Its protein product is CAWEPGPEAFF.

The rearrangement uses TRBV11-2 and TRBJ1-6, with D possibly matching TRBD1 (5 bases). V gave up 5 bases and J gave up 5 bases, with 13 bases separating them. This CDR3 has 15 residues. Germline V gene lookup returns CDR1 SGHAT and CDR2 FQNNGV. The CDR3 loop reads CASSLNRDHNSPLHF. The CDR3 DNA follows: TGTGCCAGCAGCCTAAACCGGGACCATAATTCACCCCTCCACTTT.

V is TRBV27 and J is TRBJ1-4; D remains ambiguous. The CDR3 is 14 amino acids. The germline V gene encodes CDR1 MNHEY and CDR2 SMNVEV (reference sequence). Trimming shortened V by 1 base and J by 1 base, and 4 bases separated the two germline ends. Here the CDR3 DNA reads TGTGCCAGCAGTTTATGGGGAACTAATGAAAAACTGTTTTTT. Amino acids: CASSLWGTNEKLFF.

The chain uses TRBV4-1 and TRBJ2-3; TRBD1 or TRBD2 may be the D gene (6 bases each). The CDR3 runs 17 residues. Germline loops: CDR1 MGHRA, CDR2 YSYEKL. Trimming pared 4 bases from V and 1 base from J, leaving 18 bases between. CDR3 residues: CASSPVRGGTRTDTQYF. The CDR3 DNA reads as TGCGCCAGCAGCCCAGTAAGAGGGGGGACCCGCACAGATACGCAGTATTTT.

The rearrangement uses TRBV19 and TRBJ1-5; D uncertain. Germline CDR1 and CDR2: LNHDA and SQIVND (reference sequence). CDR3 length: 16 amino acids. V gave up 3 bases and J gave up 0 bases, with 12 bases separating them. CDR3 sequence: CASSMALWDSNQPQHF. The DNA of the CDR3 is TGTGCCAGTAGTATGGCCTTGTGGGATAGCAATCAGCCCCAGCATTTT. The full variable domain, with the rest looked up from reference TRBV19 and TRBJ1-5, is DGGITQSPKYLFRKEGQNVTLSCEQNLNHDAMYWYRQDPGQGLRLIYYSQIVNDFQKGDIAEGYSVSREKKESFPLTVTSAQKNPTAFYLCASSMALWDSNQPQHFGDGTRLSIL.

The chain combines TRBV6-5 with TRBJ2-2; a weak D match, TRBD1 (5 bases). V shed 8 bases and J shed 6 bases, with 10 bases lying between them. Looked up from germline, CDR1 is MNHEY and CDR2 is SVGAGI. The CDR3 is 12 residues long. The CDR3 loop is CASSGWAGELFF. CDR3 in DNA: TGTGCCAGCTCAGGGTGGGCCGGGGAGCTGTTTTTT.

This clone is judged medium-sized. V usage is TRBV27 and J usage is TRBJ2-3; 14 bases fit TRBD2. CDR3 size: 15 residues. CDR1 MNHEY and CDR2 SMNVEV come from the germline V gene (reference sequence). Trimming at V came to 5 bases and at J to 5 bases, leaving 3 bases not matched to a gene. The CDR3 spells CASSLGLAGGDTQYF. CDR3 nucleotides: TGTGCCAGCAGTCTAGGACTAGCGGGGGGAGATACGCAGTATTTT.

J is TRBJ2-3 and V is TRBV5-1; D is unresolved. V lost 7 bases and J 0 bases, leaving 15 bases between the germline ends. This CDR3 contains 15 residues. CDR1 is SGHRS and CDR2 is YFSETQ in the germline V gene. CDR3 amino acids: CASWPRPSSTDTQYF. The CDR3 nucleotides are TGCGCCAGCTGGCCCCGACCGTCTAGCACAGATACGCAGTATTTT. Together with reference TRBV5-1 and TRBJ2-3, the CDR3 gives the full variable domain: KAGVTQTPRYLIKTRGQQVTLSCSPISGHRSVSWYQQTPGQGLQFLFEYFSETQRNKGNFPGRFSGRQFSNSRSEMNVSTLELGDSALYLCASWPRPSSTDTQYFGPGTRLTVL.

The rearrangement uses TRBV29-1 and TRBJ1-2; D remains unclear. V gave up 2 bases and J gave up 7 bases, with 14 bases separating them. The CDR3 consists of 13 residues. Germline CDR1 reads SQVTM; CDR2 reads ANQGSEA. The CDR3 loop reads CSVESSPGSGYTF. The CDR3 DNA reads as TGCAGCGTTGAATCCTCGCCCGGATCTGGCTACACCTTC.

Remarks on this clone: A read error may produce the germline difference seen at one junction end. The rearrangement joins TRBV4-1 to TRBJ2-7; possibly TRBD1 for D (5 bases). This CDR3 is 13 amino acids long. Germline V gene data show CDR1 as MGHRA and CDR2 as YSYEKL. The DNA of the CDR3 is TGCGCCAGCAGCAAAGAACAGGTCTACGAGCAGTACTTC. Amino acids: CASSKEQVYEQYF.

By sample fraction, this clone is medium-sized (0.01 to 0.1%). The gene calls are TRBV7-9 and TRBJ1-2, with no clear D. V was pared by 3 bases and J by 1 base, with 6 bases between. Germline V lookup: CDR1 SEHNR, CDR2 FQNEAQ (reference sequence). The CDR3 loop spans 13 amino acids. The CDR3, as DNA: TGTGCCAGCAGCTTTCCGTTTAACTATGGCTACACCTTC. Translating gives CASSFPFNYGYTF.

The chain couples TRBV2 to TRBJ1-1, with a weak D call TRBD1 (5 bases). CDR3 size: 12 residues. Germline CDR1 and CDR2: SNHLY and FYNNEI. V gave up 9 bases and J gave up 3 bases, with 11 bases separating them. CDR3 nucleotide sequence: TGTGCCAGGCAAGCGGGGGACACTGAAGCTTTCTTT. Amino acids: CARQAGDTEAFF.

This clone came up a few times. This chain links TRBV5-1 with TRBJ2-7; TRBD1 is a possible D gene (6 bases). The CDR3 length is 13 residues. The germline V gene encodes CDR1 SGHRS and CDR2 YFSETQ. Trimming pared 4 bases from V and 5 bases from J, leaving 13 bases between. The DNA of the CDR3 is TGCGCCAGCAGCCAAACAGGGTGGGACGAGCAGTACGTC. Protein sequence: CASSQTGWDEQYV.

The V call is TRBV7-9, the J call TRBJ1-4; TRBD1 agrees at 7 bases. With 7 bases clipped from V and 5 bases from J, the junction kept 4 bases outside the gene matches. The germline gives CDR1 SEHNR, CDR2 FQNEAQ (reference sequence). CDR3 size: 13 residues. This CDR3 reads CASKGQLNEKLFF. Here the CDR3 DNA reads TGTGCCAGCAAGGGACAGTTAAATGAAAAACTGTTTTTT.

CDR3 nucleotide sequence: TGTGCCAGCAGCTTAGGACTAGCGGGGCTGACAGATACGCAGTATTTT. Protein sequence: CASSLGLAGLTDTQYF. This rearrangement joins TRBV5-4 to TRBJ2-3; 12 bases align to TRBD2. The junction had 4 bases not matched to a gene; V was cut back by 2 bases and J by 3 bases. The germline CDR1 and CDR2 sequences are SGHNT and YYREEE (reference sequence). The CDR3 totals 16 residues.

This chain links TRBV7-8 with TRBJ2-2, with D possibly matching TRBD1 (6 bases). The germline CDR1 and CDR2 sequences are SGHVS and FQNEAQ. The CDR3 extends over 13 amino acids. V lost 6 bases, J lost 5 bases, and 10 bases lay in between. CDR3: CASSATGTGELFF. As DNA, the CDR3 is TGTGCCAGCAGTGCAACAGGGACCGGGGAGCTGTTTTTT.

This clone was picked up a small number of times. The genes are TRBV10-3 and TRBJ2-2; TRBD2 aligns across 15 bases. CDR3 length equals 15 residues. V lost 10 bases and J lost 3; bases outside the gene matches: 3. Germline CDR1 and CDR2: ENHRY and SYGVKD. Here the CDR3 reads CATGTSGGHTGELFF. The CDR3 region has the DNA TGTGCCACCGGGACTAGCGGGGGGCACACCGGGGAGCTGTTTTTT.

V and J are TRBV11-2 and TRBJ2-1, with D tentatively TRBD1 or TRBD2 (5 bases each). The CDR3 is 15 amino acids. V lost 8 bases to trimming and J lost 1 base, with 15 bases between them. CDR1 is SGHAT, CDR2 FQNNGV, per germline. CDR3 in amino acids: CASRDRGASYNEQFF. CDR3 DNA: TGTGCCAGCCGTGACCGAGGGGCTTCCTACAATGAGCAGTTCTTC. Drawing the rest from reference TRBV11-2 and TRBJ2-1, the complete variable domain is EAGVAQSPRYKIIEKRQSVAFWCNPISGHATLYWYQQILGQGPKLLIQFQNNGVVDDSQLPKDRFSAERLKGVDSTLKIQPAKLEDSAVYLCASRDRGASYNEQFFGPGTRLTVL.

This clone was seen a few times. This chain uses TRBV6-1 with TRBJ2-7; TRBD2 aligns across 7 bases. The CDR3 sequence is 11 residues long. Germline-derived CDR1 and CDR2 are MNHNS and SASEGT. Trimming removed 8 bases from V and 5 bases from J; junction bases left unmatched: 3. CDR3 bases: TGTGCCAGCCGGGAGGAAAACGAGCAGTACTTC. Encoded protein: CASREENEQYF.

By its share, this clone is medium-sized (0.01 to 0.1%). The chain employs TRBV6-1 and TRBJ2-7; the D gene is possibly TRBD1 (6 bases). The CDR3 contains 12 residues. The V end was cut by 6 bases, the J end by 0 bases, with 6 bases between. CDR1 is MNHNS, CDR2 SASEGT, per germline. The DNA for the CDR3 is TGTGCCAGCAGACAGGGCTCCTACGAGCAGTACTTC. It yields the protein CASRQGSYEQYF.

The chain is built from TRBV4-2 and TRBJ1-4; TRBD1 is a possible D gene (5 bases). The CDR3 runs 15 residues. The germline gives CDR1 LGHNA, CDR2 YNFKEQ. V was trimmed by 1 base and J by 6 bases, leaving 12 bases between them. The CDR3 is CASSQGKGMDEKLFF. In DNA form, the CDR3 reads TGTGCCAGCAGCCAAGGGAAGGGGATGGATGAAAAACTGTTTTTT.

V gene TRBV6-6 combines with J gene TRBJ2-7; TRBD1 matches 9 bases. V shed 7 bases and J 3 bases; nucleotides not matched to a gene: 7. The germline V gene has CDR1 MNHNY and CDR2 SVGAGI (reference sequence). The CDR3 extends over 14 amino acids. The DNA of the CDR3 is TGTGCCAGCAAAACGGGGACAGGGTTCTACGAGCAGTACTTC. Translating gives CASKTGTGFYEQYF.

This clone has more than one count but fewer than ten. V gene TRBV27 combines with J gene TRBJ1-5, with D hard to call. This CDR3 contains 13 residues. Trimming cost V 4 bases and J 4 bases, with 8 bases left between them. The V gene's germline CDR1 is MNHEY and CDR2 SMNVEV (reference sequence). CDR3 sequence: CASSSDGNQPQHF. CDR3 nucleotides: TGTGCCAGCAGTTCCGACGGGAATCAGCCCCAGCATTTT.

The CDR3 loop reads CASSDSGGADEQFF. CDR3 nucleotide sequence: TGCGCCAGCTCCGATAGCGGGGGGGCCGATGAGCAGTTCTTC. This chain links TRBV5-1 with TRBJ2-1, with TRBD2 identical over 11 bases. V shed 7 bases, J shed 8 bases, and the junction held 8 bases outside the gene matches. Germline CDR1 and CDR2: SGHRS and YFSETQ. CDR3 length: 14 amino acids.

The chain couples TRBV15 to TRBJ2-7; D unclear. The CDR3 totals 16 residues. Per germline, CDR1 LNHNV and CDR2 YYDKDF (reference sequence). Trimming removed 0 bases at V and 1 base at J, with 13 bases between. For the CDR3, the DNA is TGTGCCACCAGCAGAGAACGGAGAGACGCGTCCTACGAGCAGTACTTC. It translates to CATSRERRDASYEQYF.

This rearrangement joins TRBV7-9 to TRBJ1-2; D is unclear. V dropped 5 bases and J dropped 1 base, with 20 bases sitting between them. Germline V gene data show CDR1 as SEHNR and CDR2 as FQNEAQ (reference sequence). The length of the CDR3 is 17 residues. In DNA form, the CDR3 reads TGTGCCAGCAGCCTACCCGGGCCCCGACCGAATAACTATGGCTACACCTTC. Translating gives CASSLPGPRPNNYGYTF.

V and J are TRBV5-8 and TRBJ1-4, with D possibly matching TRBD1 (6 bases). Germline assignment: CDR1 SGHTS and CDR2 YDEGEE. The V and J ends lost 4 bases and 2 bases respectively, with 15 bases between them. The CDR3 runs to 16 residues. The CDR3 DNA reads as TGTGCCAGCAGCGATGGGGGGGGGCCGACTAATGAAAAACTGTTTTTT. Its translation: CASSDGGGPTNEKLFF.

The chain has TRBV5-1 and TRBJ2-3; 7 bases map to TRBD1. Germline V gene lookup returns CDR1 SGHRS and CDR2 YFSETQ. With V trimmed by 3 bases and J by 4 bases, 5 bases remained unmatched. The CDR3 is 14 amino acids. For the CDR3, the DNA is TGCGCCAGCAGCTCCCAGACAGGGTCAGATACGCAGTATTTT. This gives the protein CASSSQTGSDTQYF.

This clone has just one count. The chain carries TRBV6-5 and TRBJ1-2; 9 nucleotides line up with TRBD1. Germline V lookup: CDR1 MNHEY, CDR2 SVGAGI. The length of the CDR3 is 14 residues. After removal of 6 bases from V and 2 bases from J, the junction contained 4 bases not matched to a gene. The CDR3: CASRDRGLNYGYTF. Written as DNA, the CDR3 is TGTGCCAGCAGGGACAGGGGTCTCAACTATGGCTACACCTTC.

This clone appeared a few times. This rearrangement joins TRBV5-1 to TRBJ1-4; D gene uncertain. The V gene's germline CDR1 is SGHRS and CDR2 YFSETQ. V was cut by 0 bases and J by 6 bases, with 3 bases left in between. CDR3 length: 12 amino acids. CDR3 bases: TGCGCCAGCAGCTTGGGAGATGAAAAACTGTTTTTT. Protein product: CASSLGDEKLFF.